A selection of T cell receptor beta chains follows, all from one sample in a study of T cells in Graves' hyperthyroidism and ophthalmopathy. TCRdb reanalysed the multiplex PCR reads using MiXCR and keeps one entry per CDR3 protein. The sample lists 450,000 to 700,000 distinct CDR3 sequences, around 45% occurring once. Sequencing was carried out using peripheral blood or thyroid tissue (not recorded which). The receptor set was obtained from an adult woman with Graves' disease, either hyperthyroidism or ophthalmopathy (not recorded which). The CDR3 runs from the conserved cysteine through the conserved F or W. A D gene is named only where the DNA matches it firmly. The size of a clone is reported for some rows only, either as once, few or many, or as a class for expanded clones.

v_gene,j_gene,abundance,d_gene,CDR3aa,CDR3nt
TRBV2,TRBJ2-5,-,-,CASRSSGTQYF,TGTGCCAGCAGGAGTTCAGGGACCCAGTACTTC
TRBV20-1,TRBJ2-5,-,-,CSARDSTGGTGETQYF,TGCAGTGCTAGAGATTCAACGGGTGGAACTGGGGAGACCCAGTACTTC
TRBV7-3,TRBJ1-1,-,-,CASSLTTGGVTEAFF,TGTGCCAGCAGCTTAACGACCGGGGGGGTCACTGAAGCTTTCTTT
TRBV15,TRBJ2-5,-,TRBD1,CATSSNRGETQYF,TGTGCCACCAGCAGCAACAGGGGAGAGACCCAGTACTTC
TRBV29-1,TRBJ1-1,-,TRBD1,CSVGQQGANTEAFF,TGCAGCGTTGGTCAACAGGGGGCGAACACTGAAGCTTTCTTT
TRBV3-1,TRBJ1-3,-,-,CASNRILGNTIYF,TGTGCCAGCAACCGTATCTTAGGAAATACCATATATTTT
TRBV7-8,TRBJ2-5,-,TRBD1,CASSLDRVGWPQYF,TGTGCCAGCAGCTTGGACAGGGTTGGGTGGCCCCAGTACTTC
TRBV20-1,TRBJ1-5,many,-,CSASRGYQPQHF,TGCAGTGCTAGTAGGGGATATCAGCCCCAGCATTTT
TRBV2,TRBJ1-5,many,-,CASSASNQPQHF,TGTGCCAGCAGTGCTAGCAATCAGCCCCAGCATTTT
TRBV20-1,TRBJ2-7,-,-,CSARTGATYEQYF,TGCAGTGCTAGGACAGGCGCAACCTACGAGCAGTACTTC
TRBV28,TRBJ1-1,-,-,CASSLILAGRAFF,TGTGCCAGCAGTTTGATACTGGCAGGCCGAGCTTTCTTT
TRBV30,TRBJ1-5,many,-,CAWREKKGETQPQHF,TGTGCCTGGAGGGAGAAAAAGGGGGAGACGCAGCCCCAGCATTTT
TRBV20-1,TRBJ1-1,-,TRBD1,CSAPDRVGGKASF,TGCAGTGCTCCCGACAGGGTTGGTGGGAAGGCTTCCTTT
TRBV9,TRBJ2-5,many,TRBD2,CASSVLGGEIQETQYF,TGTGCCAGCAGCGTTCTCGGGGGGGAAATACAAGAGACCCAGTACTTC
TRBV4-1,TRBJ1-3,many,-,CASSQNSGRSGNTIYF,TGCGCCAGCAGCCAAAATTCGGGTCGCTCTGGAAACACCATATATTTT
TRBV19,TRBJ2-7,-,TRBD2,CASGHSGTNYEQYF,TGTGCCAGCGGCCATAGCGGGACAAACTACGAGCAGTACTTC
TRBV7-8,TRBJ1-1,-,TRBD1,CASSAGQGSVAFF,TGTGCCAGCAGCGCGGGACAGGGTAGTGTGGCTTTCTTT
TRBV5-1,TRBJ1-2,many,-,CASSLGHRNNYGYTF,TGCGCCAGCAGCTTGGGACACAGAAATAACTATGGCTACACCTTC
TRBV4-1,TRBJ1-1,-,-,CASSQEAFF,TGCGCCAGCAGCCAAGAAGCTTTCTTT
TRBV20-1,TRBJ1-1,few,-,CSARDRAIDTEAFF,TGCAGTGCTAGAGATAGGGCGATTGACACTGAAGCTTTCTTT
TRBV7-9,TRBJ1-6,many,TRBD1,CASTTGDYSPLHF,TGTGCCAGCACAACAGGGGATTATTCACCCCTCCACTTT
TRBV15,TRBJ2-5,-,-,CATSRDVYQETQYF,TGTGCCACCAGCAGGGACGTCTACCAAGAGACCCAGTACTTC
TRBV2,TRBJ1-1,-,-,CASSEASNTEAFF,TGTGCCAGCAGTGAGGCCTCCAACACTGAAGCTTTCTTT
TRBV15,TRBJ2-2,-,-,CAASRDPAGELFF,TGTGCCGCCAGCAGAGACCCCGCCGGGGAGCTGTTTTTT
TRBV7-6,TRBJ2-7,-,-,CASRGPSSYEQYF,TGTGCCAGCAGGGGCCCCAGCTCCTACGAGCAGTACTTC
TRBV25-1,TRBJ1-5,-,TRBD1,CASVDRGGNQPQHF,TGTGCCAGCGTTGACAGGGGAGGCAATCAGCCCCAGCATTTT
TRBV30,TRBJ1-2,few,-,CASVVRGEVYGYTF,TGTGCCTCGGTGGTCAGGGGCGAAGTATATGGCTACACCTTC
TRBV27,TRBJ2-7,many,TRBD2,CASSPGLADYEQYF,TGTGCCAGCAGTCCGGGACTAGCGGACTACGAGCAGTACTTC
TRBV29-1,TRBJ1-4,-,-,CSVDTGPGNEKLFF,TGCAGCGTTGATACAGGGCCTGGTAATGAAAAACTGTTTTTT
TRBV7-9,TRBJ1-1,once,TRBD1,CASRFGDRVNTEAFF,TGTGCCAGCAGATTCGGGGACAGGGTTAACACTGAAGCTTTCTTT
TRBV11-2,TRBJ1-2,few,-,CASSLVGGGYTF,TGTGCCAGCAGCTTAGTTGGCGGTGGCTACACCTTC
TRBV15,TRBJ2-5,many,-,CATSKKERETQYF,TGTGCCACCAGCAAAAAGGAGCGGGAGACCCAGTACTTC